This TCR beta chain was found in a study of blood T cell repertoires in COVID-19. Study at large: COVID-19 samples from acute and convalescent phases originated in the United States, Italy and Spain. Sample material is recorded as cDNA or gDNA derived from T cells, B-cell-depleted T cells, or PBMCs.

Deletions cut 2 bases from V and 7 bases from J, with 17 bases between. CDR1 is KGHSH, CDR2 LQKENI, per germline. The CDR3 is 15 amino acids. Original data processing: Cell counts per sample came from amplifying reference gene primers. Sequenced by immunoSEQ multiplex PCR; TCRdb stores in-frame clones only, minus some. Clone size and the V and J calls come from that table; the DNA yielded D and trimming. This sample has 150,000 to 200,000 clones, with around nine tenths found just once. The rearrangement uses TRBV18 and TRBJ2-5; the D gene is possibly TRBD2 (7 bases). This receptor was obtained from a human donor in a cohort sampled during active COVID-19. The sample was peripheral blood. CDR3 in DNA: TGTGCCAGCTCACCAATTCCCGGGGGGCCCGGGACCCAGTACTTC. It specifies CASSPIPGGPGTQYF.